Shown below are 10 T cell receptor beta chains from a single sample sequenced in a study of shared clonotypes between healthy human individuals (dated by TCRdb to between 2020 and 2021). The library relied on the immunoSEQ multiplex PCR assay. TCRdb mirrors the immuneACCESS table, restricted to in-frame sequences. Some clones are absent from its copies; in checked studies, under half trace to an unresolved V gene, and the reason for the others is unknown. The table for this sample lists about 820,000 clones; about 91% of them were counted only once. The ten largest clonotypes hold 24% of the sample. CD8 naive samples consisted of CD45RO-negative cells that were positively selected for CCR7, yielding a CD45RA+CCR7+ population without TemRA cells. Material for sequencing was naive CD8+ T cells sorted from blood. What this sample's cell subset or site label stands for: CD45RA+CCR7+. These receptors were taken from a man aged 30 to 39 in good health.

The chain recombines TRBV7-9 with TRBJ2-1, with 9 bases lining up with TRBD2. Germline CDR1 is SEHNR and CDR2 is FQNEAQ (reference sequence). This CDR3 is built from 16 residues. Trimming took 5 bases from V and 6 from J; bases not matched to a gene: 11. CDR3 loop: CASSLLLGLAGNEQFF. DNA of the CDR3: TGTGCCAGCAGCCTATTACTGGGACTAGCTGGCAATGAGCAGTTCTTC. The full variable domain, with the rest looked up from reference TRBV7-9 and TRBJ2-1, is DTGVSQNPRHKITKRGQNVTFRCDPISEHNRLYWYRQTLGQGPEFLTYFQNEAQLEKSRLLSDRFSAERPKGSFSTLEIQRTEQGDSAMYLCASSLLLGLAGNEQFFGPGTRLTVL.

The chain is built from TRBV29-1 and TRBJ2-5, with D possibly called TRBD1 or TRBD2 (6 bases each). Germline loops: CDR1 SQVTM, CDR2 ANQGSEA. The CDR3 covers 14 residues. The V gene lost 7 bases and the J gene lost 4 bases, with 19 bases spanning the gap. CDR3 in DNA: TGCAGCGCCGGAGGGGGGTTGTTCTCAGAGACCCAGTACTTC. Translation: CSAGGGLFSETQYF.

The DNA of the CDR3 is TGCGCCAGCAGCCAAGCACCCGGACAAGGGGGCTACAATGAGCAGTTCTTC. This gives the protein CASSQAPGQGGYNEQFF. This chain uses TRBV4-1 with TRBJ2-1; possibly TRBD1 for D (6 bases). The V gene's germline CDR1 is MGHRA and CDR2 YSYEKL. CDR3 length: 17 amino acids. The V end lost 1 base, the J end lost 3 bases, and 16 bases lay between the germline ends.

The DNA of the CDR3 is TGTGCCAGCAGCAAGGCCGGATGCACAGATACGCAGTATTTT. Translated, it gives CASSKAGCTDTQYF. The V and J genes are TRBV21-1 and TRBJ2-3. TRBV21-1 has pseudogene status. The CDR3 contains 14 residues.

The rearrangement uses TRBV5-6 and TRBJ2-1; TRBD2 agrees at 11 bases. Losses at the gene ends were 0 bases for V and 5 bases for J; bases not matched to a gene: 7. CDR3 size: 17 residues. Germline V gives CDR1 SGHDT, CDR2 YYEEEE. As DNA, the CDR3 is TGTGCCAGCAGCTTGGGACTAGCGGGGTCTTGGGACAATGAGCAGTTCTTC. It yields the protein CASSLGLAGSWDNEQFF.

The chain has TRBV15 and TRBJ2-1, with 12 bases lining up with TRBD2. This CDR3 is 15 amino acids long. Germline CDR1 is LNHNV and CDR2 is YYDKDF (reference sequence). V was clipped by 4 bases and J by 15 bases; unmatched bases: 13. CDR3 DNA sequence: TGTGCCACCAGCACCCGGACTAGCGGGGCCACACCGACGTTCTTC. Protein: CATSTRTSGATPTFF. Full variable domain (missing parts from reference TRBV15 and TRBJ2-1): DAMVIQNPRYQVTQFGKPVTLSCSQTLNHNVMYWYQQKSSQAPKLLFHYYDKDFNNEADTPDNFQSRRPNTSFCFLDIRSPGLGDTAMYLCATSTRTSGATPTFFGPGTRLTVL.

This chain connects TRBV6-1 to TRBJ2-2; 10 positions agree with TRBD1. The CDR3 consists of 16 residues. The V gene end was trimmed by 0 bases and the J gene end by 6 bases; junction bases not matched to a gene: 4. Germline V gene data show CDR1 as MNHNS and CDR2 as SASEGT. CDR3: CASSEARGQGSGELFF. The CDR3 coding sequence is TGTGCCAGCAGTGAAGCGCGGGGACAGGGGTCCGGGGAGCTGTTTTTT.

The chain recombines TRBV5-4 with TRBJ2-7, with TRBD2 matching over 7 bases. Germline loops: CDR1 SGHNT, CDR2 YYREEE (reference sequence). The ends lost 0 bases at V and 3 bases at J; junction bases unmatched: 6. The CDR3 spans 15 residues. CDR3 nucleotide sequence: TGTGCCAGCAGCTTGGCGGGGGGAGTGGGCTACGAGCAGTACTTC. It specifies CASSLAGGVGYEQYF.

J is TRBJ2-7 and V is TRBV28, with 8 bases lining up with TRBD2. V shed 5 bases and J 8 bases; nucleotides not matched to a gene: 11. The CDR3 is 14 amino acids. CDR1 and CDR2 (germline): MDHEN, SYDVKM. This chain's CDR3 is CASSPPGLGLQQYF. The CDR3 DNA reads TGTGCCAGCAGTCCACCGGGACTAGGCTTGCAGCAGTACTTC.

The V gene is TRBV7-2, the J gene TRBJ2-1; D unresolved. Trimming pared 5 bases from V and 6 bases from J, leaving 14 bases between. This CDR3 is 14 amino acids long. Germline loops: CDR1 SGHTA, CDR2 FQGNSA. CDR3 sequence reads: CASSPPGYGNEQFF. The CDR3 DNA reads TGTGCCAGCAGCCCACCCGGTTATGGCAATGAGCAGTTCTTC.